This TCR beta chain came from a study of response to subunit inactivated influenza vaccine. Whole-study findings and limits: The authors offered the suggestion that each seasonal influenza vaccination recruits few new T cells.

With respect to this clonotype: Its antigen is not known.

TCRdb re-called the RT-PCR reads with MiXCR, one entry per CDR3 protein. Altogether about 520,000 distinct CDR3 sequences are present, about 25% being singletons, with the ten largest covering approximately 2%. V lost 5 bases to trimming and J lost 4 bases; unmatched junction nucleotides: 6. This CDR3 comprises 14 residues. The receptor was derived from a middle-aged man who received an inactivated influenza vaccine. The input for sequencing was CD4+ T cells sorted from PBMCs, taken more than 4 days after vaccination. The rearrangement uses TRBV12-3 or TRBV12-4 and TRBJ1-1; TRBD1 matches 8 bases. CDR3: CASSRTGRTTEAFF. The CDR3 DNA is TGTGCCAGCAGTCGGACAGGGAGAACCACTGAAGCTTTCTTT.